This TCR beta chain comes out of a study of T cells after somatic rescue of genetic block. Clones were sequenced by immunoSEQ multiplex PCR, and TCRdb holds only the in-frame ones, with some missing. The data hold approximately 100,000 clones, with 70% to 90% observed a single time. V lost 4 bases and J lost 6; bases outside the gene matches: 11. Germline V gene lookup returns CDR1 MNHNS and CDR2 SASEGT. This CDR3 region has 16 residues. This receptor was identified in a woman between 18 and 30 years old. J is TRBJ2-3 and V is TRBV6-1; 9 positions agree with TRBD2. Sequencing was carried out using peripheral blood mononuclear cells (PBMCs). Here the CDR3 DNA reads TGTGCCAGCAGTGCCGCTGGCGGGAGGGCCCGGGATACGCAGTATTTT. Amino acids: CASSAAGGRARDTQYF.